This is a list of T cell receptor beta chains from one sample in a study of shared clonotypes between healthy human individuals. Measured with immunoSEQ multiplex PCR; TCRdb has only the in-frame clones, and not every one. Of around 1.9 million clones in the sample, 80% to 95% are singletons; the top ten hold around 1.8%. Sequencing was performed on naive CD8+ T cells from PBMCs. The receptors here all came from a man aged 18 to 30 in good health. Some clones in this sample may be carry-over from other donors' samples. Both conserved end residues are part of each CDR3. The D gene is left open where the match is weak. Size is stated for part of the rows, as once, few or many counts, or as a class when the clone is expanded.

j_call,d_call,cdr3_length,clone_size,v_call,cdr3_nt,cdr3_aa
TRBJ2-7,.,16,.,TRBV6-5,TGTGCCAGCAGTTACTCGACCTGGGGGTCCTTCTACGAGCAGTACTTC,CASSYSTWGSFYEQYF
TRBJ2-4,TRBD1,14,.,TRBV5-6,TGTGCCAGCAGCTTCGGACAGGGGGCTCACATTCAGTACTTC,CASSFGQGAHIQYF
TRBJ2-3,.,14,.,TRBV19,TGTGCCAGTAGTTTAGGACTATACACAGATACGCAGTATTTT,CASSLGLYTDTQYF
TRBJ1-3,.,14,.,TRBV9,TGTGCCAGCAGCGGGGTAACAGCCGGAAACACCATATATTTT,CASSGVTAGNTIYF
TRBJ2-5,.,12,.,TRBV7-9,TGTGCCAGCAGACAGTACCAAGAGACCCAGTACTTC,CASRQYQETQYF
TRBJ2-7,.,14,.,TRBV28,TGTGCCAGCTGGAATCGGGGAACCACCCCCGAGCAGTACTTC,CASWNRGTTPEQYF
TRBJ2-5,.,13,.,TRBV28,TGTGCCATTAGACCCAGCCAGCGCGAGACCCAGTACTTC,CAIRPSQRETQYF
TRBJ2-1,TRBD2,16,.,TRBV9,TGTGCCAGCAGCGGTCCTAGCGGGAGGGCCGGCAATGAGCAGTTCTTC,CASSGPSGRAGNEQFF
TRBJ2-1,.,12,.,TRBV6-6,TGTGCCAGCCACAGACGATCCAATGAGCAGTTCTTC,CASHRRSNEQFF
TRBJ2-1,.,16,.,TRBV7-9,TGTGCCAGCAGCTTAACCGAAGGTCCCGAAGGCGATGAGCAGTTCTTC,CASSLTEGPEGDEQFF
TRBJ2-3,.,18,.,TRBV5-1,TGCGCCAGCAGCTTGGACAGGGACGCGTTTTCGGGCACAGATACGCAGTATTTT,CASSLDRDAFSGTDTQYF
TRBJ1-2,TRBD1,13,.,TRBV5-6,TGTGCCAGCAGCTTGGGTGGGAGGACAGGGAACACCTTC,CASSLGGRTGNTF
TRBJ2-5,TRBD2,15,.,TRBV4-3,TGCGCCAGCAGCCAAGGGGCGGGAGGACTGGAGACCCAGTACTTC,CASSQGAGGLETQYF
TRBJ1-2,TRBD1,13,.,TRBV11-2,TGTGCCAGCAGCCCAGGGGGGGGAAATGGCTACACCTTC,CASSPGGGNGYTF
TRBJ2-7,.,14,.,TRBV27,TGTGCCAGCAGCACCGAAGGGGCTATAAACGAGCAGTACTTC,CASSTEGAINEQYF
TRBJ2-3,.,15,.,TRBV25-1,TGTGCCAGCAGTGAACTGGCGGAAGTTGAAGATACGCAGTATTTT,CASSELAEVEDTQYF
TRBJ1-1,TRBD1,13,.,TRBV28,TGTGCCAGCAGGACAGGGGGCGGCACTGAAGCTTTCTTT,CASRTGGGTEAFF
TRBJ1-1,TRBD1,16,.,TRBV27,TGTGCCAGCATGCCATCCGAGGACAGGGGGAACACTGAAGCTTTCTTT,CASMPSEDRGNTEAFF
TRBJ2-7,TRBD1,12,.,TRBV7-9,TGTGCCAGCGGACAGGGGGGATTCGAGCAGTACTTC,CASGQGGFEQYF
TRBJ2-6,.,12,.,TRBV2,TGTGCCACCACAGGGGGGGCCAACGTCCTGACTTTC,CATTGGANVLTF
TRBJ2-3,TRBD2,16,.,TRBV7-9,TGTGCCAGCAGCCCTGCTAGCGGGAGAGGGGCAGATACGCAGTATTTT,CASSPASGRGADTQYF
TRBJ1-6,.,16,.,TRBV25-1,TGTGCCAGCAGTGGAGAGTGGACGGGGGATAATTCACCCCTCCACTTT,CASSGEWTGDNSPLHF
TRBJ1-3,TRBD1,19,.,TRBV28,TGTGCCAGCAGTCTATTTTGGAACAGGGGGCCTTGGGAAGGAAACACCATATATTTT,CASSLFWNRGPWEGNTIYF
TRBJ1-2,.,15,.,TRBV9,TGTGCCAGCAGCCCCGAAGGGGGGGCTGCCTATGGCTACACCTTC,CASSPEGGAAYGYTF
TRBJ2-5,.,16,.,TRBV14,TGTGCCAGCAGCCGGTTGTGGCGGGAACTAGACGAGACCCAGTACTTC,CASSRLWRELDETQYF
TRBJ2-1,TRBD1,16,.,TRBV5-1,TGCGCCAGCAGCGCCCCCGGGACAGGGGGCTTCGATGAGCAGTTCTTC,CASSAPGTGGFDEQFF
TRBJ1-4,.,17,.,TRBV5-6,TGTGCCAGCAGCTTCCGAAGAGGTAGACCAACTAATGAAAAACTGTTTTTT,CASSFRRGRPTNEKLFF
TRBJ2-2,.,15,.,TRBV7-7,TGTGCCAGCAGCCCAGAGACAGGAGGCACCGGGGAGCTGTTTTTT,CASSPETGGTGELFF
TRBJ2-5,TRBD1,14,.,TRBV27,TGTGCCAGCAGGGACAGGGGGATCCGAGAGACCCAGTACTTC,CASRDRGIRETQYF
TRBJ2-3,.,13,once,TRBV2,TGTGCCAGCAACCGGGTTAGCACAGATACGCAGTATTTT,CASNRVSTDTQYF
TRBJ2-3,.,14,.,TRBV2,TGTGCCAGCAATAGGAGAGTTAGCACAGATACGCAGTATTTT,CASNRRVSTDTQYF
TRBJ1-1,.,14,.,TRBV4-3,TGCGCCAGCAGCCAAGGCAGGGTGTACACTGAAGCTTTCTTT,CASSQGRVYTEAFF
TRBJ2-7,.,16,.,TRBV28,TGTGCCAGCAGTTTCCAACCTACAGGGTTTTGGTACGAGCAGTACTTC,CASSFQPTGFWYEQYF
TRBJ1-2,.,12,.,TRBV7-2,TGTGCCAGCAGCTCCGGTGCCTATGGCTACACCTTC,CASSSGAYGYTF
TRBJ2-2,.,14,.,TRBV9,TGTGCCAGCAGCGTAGTGCCCGCCACCGGGGAGCTGTTTTTT,CASSVVPATGELFF
TRBJ2-7,.,12,.,TRBV11-2,TGTGCCAGCAGCTTAGTGGTCTACGAGCAGTACTTC,CASSLVVYEQYF
TRBJ2-7,.,12,.,TRBV2,TGTGCCAGCAGCGAGGGAACTTACGAGCAGTACTTC,CASSEGTYEQYF
TRBJ1-1,.,14,.,TRBV5-1,TGCGCCAGCAGCCAGTACGGGGCCGGGACTGAAGCTTTCTTT,CASSQYGAGTEAFF
TRBJ1-3,.,16,.,TRBV2,TGTGCCAGCAGTGACTTATCAGGATGGCCTGGAAACACCATATATTTT,CASSDLSGWPGNTIYF
TRBJ2-7,.,14,.,TRBV6-1,TGTGCCAGCAGTGAAGTGGGGGCCTCCTACGAGCAGTACTTC,CASSEVGASYEQYF
TRBJ1-2,.,15,.,TRBV7-9,TGTGCCAGCAGCTTAGAGGAGCGAGCGGGGAGCGGCTACACCTTC,CASSLEERAGSGYTF
TRBJ2-7,.,15,.,TRBV5-4,TGTGCCAGCAGCTTGTTTTCCGGAGTGTCCTACGAGCAGTACTTC,CASSLFSGVSYEQYF
TRBJ2-2,TRBD1,18,.,TRBV10-1,TGCGCCAGCAGTGAGTCGAGAGGACAGGCGTCGAGCACCGGGGAGCTGTTTTTT,CASSESRGQASSTGELFF
TRBJ1-3,TRBD1,14,.,TRBV27,TGTGCCAGCAGGACGACAGGGGTGGGAAACACCATATATTTT,CASRTTGVGNTIYF
TRBJ1-5,.,15,once,TRBV28,TGTGCCAGCAGTTTTCCCGAGAGGGGCAATCAGCCCCAGCATTTT,CASSFPERGNQPQHF